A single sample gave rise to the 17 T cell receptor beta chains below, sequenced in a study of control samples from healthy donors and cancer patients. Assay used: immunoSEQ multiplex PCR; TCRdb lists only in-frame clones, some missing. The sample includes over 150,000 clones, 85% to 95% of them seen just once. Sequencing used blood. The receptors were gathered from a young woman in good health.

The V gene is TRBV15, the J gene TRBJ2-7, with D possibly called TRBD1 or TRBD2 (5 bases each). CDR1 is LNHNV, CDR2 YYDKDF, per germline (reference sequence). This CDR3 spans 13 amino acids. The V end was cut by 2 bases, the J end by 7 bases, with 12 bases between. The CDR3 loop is CATSRNRDDEQYF. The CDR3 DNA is TGTGCCACCAGCAGAAACCGGGACGATGAGCAGTACTTC.

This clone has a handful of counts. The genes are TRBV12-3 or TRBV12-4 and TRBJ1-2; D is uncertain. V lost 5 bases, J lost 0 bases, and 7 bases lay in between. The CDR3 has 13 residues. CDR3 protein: CASSPQSNYGYTF. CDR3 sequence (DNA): TGTGCCAGCAGTCCCCAATCTAACTATGGCTACACCTTC.

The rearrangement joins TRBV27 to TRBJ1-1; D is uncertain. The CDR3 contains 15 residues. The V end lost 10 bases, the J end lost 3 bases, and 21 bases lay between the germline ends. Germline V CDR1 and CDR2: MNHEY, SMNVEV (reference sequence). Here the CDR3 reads CATSPGRWRDTEAFF. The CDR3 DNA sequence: TGTGCCACCTCACCTGGGCGGTGGAGGGACACTGAAGCTTTCTTT.

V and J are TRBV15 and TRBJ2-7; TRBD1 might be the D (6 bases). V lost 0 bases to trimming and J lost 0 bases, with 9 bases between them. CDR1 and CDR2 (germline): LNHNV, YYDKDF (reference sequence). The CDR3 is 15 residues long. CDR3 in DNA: TGTGCCACCAGCAGAGATGGACAGCTCTCCTACGAGCAGTACTTC. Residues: CATSRDGQLSYEQYF. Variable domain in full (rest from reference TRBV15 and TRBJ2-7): DAMVIQNPRYQVTQFGKPVTLSCSQTLNHNVMYWYQQKSSQAPKLLFHYYDKDFNNEADTPDNFQSRRPNTSFCFLDIRSPGLGDTAMYLCATSRDGQLSYEQYFGPGTRLTVT.

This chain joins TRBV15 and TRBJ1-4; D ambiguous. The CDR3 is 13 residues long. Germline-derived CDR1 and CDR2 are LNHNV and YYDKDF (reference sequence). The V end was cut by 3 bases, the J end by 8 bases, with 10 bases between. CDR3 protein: CATSRVPVEKLFF. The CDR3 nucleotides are TGTGCCACCAGCAGGGTCCCGGTGGAAAAACTGTTTTTT.

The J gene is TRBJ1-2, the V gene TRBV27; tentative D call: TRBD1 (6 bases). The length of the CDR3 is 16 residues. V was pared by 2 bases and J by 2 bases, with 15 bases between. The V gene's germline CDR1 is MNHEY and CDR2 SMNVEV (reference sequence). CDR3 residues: CASSLNGGSWNYGYTF. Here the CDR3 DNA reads TGTGCCAGCAGTTTAAATGGGGGCAGCTGGAACTATGGCTACACCTTC.

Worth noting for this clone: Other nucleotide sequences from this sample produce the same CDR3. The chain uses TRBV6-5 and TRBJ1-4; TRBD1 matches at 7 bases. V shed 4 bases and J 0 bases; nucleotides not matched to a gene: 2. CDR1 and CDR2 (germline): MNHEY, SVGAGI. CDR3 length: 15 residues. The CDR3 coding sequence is TGTGCCAGCAGTTCTACAGGGGCAACTAATGAAAAACTGTTTTTT. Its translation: CASSSTGATNEKLFF.

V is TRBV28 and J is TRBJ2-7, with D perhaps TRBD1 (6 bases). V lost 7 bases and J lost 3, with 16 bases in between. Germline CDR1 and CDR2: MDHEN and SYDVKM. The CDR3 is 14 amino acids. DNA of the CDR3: TGTGCCAGCACATCGCCGGGACACCTCTACGAGCAGTACTTC. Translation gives CASTSPGHLYEQYF.

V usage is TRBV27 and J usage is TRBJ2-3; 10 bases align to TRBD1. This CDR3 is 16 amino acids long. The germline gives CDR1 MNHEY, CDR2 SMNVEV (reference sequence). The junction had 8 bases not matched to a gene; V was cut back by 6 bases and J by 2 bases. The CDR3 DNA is TGTGCCAGCAGGTTGACAGGGGGCGCGTTCACAGATACGCAGTATTTT. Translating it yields CASRLTGGAFTDTQYF.

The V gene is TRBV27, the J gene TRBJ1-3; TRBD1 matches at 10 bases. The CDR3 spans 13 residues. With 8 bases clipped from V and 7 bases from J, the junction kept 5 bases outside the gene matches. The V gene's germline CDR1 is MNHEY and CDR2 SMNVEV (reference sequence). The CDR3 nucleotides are TGTGCCAGCGGCGAGGGACAGGGGAACACCATATATTTT. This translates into CASGEGQGNTIYF.

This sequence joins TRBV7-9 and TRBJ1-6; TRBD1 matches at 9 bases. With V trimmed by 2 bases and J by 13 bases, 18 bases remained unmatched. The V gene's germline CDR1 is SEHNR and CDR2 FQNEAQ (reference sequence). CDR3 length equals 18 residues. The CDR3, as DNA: TGTGCCAGCAGCTTAAATTATTTGGGTGGACAGGGGAGAAGGCCCCTCCACTTT. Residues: CASSLNYLGGQGRRPLHF.

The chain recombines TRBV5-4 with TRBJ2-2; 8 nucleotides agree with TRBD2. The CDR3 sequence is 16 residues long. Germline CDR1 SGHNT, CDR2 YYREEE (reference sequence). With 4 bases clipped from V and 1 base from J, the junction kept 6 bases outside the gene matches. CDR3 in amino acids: CASSPRAGGNTGELFF. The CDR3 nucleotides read TGTGCCAGCAGCCCCAGGGCGGGGGGGAACACCGGGGAGCTGTTTTTT.

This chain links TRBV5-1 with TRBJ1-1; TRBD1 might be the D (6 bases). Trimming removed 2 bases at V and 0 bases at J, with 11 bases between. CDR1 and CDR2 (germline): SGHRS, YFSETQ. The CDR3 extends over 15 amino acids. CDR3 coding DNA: TGCGCCAGCAGCTTACAGGGAGGGGTGAACACTGAAGCTTTCTTT. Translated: CASSLQGGVNTEAFF.

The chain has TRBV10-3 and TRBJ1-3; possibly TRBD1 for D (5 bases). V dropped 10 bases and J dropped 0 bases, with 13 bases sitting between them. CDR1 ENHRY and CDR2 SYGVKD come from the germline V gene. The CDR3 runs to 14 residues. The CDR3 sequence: CATRQDNSGNTIYF. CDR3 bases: TGTGCCACTCGGCAGGACAACTCTGGAAACACCATATATTTT.

The DNA for the CDR3 is TGTGCCAGCAGTAGGAGATCTGCGGGGGGAGAGACCCAGTACTTC. This translates into CASSRRSAGGETQYF. The chain employs TRBV2 and TRBJ2-5; 8 nucleotides agree with TRBD2. This CDR3 contains 15 residues. Germline V CDR1 and CDR2: SNHLY, FYNNEI. The ends lost 5 bases at V and 4 bases at J; junction bases unmatched: 9. Based on the CDR3 plus reference TRBV2 and TRBJ2-5, the full variable domain is EPEVTQTPSHQVTQMGQEVILRCVPISNHLYFYWYRQILGQKVEFLVSFYNNEISEKSEIFDDQFSVERPDGSNFTLKIRSTKLEDSAMYFCASSRRSAGGETQYFGPGTRLLVL.

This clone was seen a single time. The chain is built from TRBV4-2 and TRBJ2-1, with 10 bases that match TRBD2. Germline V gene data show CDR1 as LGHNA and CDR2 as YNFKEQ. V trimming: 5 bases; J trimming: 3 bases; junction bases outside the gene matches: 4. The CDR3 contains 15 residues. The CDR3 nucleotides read TGTGCCAGCAGCTCCCGGACTAGCGGCTACAATGAGCAGTTCTTC. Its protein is CASSSRTSGYNEQFF.

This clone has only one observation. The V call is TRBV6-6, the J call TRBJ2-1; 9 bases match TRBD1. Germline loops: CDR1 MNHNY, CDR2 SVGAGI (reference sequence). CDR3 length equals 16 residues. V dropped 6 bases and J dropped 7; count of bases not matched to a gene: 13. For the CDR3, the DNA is TGTGCCAGCAGCAGAGACCGGGACAGGGAATGGAATGAGCAGTTCTTC. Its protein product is CASSRDRDREWNEQFF.